Included here is one T cell receptor beta chain sequence, with context. In germline, CDR1 is MDHEN, CDR2 SYDVKM. The CDR3 length is 16 residues. V was shortened by 5 bases and J by 2 bases, with 18 bases between the two germline ends. This entry belongs to a study of blood T cell repertoires in COVID-19. Background on the study: The study drew acute and convalescent COVID-19 samples from the United States, Italy and Spain. The analysed material was cDNA or gDNA that came from T cells, B-cell-depleted T cells, or PBMCs.

The authors' processing: It was from reference gene primer amplification that nucleated cell counts were estimated. Method: immunoSEQ multiplex PCR; TCRdb's copy keeps in-frame clones and lacks some. Clone size and V and J calls were adopted from that table, with D and trimming inferred from the DNA. The table lists approximately 230,000 clones, roughly 80% of them singletons. The receptor was derived from an elderly man with acute or convalescent COVID-19. The J gene is TRBJ1-2, the V gene TRBV28; D is uncertain. The source material was peripheral blood. The CDR3 DNA sequence: TGTGCCAGCAGTACCACCTCCGGCAGGTTGAACTATGGCTACACCTTC. Protein: CASSTTSGRLNYGYTF.